This paragraph covers one T cell receptor beta chain sequence. The antigen remains unidentified. This CDR3 comprises 16 residues. The germline V and J ends were trimmed by 1 base and 1 base, with 13 bases remaining between them. Germline CDR1 and CDR2: LGHNA and YSLEER. Use of 60 Vbeta and 13 Jbeta primers characterized the PCR. Data came from immunoSEQ multiplex PCR; TCRdb stores just in-frame clones and leaves some out. The table includes over 150,000 clones, around 85% detected once. These data come from a study of cytomegalovirus exposure and HLA in healthy donors. Regarding the study as a whole: Upon later analysis, TCR association rates were observed to vary by HLA locus, being highest for DRB1 and lowest for HLA-C. A later analysis linked a missense variant in DCLRE1C to the trimming of TCR beta V and J genes. Across donors, sequencing depth was assumed by presence/absence analyses to be roughly uniform. Listed as cytomegalovirus-associated were about 160 TCR beta chains.

The sequenced sample was PBMCs. This clonotype was sampled from a woman in her twenties or thirties in good health and CMV-seronegative. The V call is TRBV4-3, the J call TRBJ1-1; D is undetermined. The CDR3 sequence: CASSQGSPASNTEAFF. For the CDR3, the DNA is TGCGCCAGCAGCCAAGGATCCCCCGCGTCGAACACTGAAGCTTTCTTT.